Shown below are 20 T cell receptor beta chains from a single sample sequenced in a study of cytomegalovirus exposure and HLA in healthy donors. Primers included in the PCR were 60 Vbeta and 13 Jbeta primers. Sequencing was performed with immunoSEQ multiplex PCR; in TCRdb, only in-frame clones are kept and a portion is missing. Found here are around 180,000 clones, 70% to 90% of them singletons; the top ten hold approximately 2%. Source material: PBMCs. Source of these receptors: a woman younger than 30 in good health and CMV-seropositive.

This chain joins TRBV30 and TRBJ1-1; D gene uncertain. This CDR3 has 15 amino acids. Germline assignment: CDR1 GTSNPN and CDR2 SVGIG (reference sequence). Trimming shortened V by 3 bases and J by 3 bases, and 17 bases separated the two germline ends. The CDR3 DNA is TGTGCCTGGAGCCCCGTTGCAGGCATGCACACTGAAGCTTTCTTT. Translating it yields CAWSPVAGMHTEAFF.

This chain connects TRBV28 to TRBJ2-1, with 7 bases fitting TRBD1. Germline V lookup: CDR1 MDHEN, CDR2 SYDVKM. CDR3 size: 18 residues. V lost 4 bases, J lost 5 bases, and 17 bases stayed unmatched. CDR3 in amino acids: CASSSIDLDRTPDNEQFF. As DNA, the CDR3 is TGTGCCAGCAGTTCGATCGACCTGGACAGGACACCCGACAATGAGCAGTTCTTC.

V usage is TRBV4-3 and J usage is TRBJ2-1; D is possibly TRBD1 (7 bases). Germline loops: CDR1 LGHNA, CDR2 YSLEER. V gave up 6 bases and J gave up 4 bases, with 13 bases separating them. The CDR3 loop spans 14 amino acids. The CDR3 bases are TGCGCCAGCAGGCGGGACAGCCCTTACAATGAGCAGTTCTTC. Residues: CASRRDSPYNEQFF.

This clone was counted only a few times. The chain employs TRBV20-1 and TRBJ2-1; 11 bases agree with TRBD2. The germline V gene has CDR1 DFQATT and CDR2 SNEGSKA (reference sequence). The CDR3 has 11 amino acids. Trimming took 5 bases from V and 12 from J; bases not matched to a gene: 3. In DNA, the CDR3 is TGCAGTGCTCATAGCGGGGGGGGGCAGTTCTTC. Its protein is CSAHSGGGQFF.

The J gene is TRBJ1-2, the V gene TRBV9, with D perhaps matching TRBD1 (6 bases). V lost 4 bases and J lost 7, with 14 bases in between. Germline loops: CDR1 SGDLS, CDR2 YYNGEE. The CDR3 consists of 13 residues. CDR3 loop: CASSPDQGSGYTF. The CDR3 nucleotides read TGTGCCAGCAGCCCCGATCAGGGGTCTGGCTACACCTTC.

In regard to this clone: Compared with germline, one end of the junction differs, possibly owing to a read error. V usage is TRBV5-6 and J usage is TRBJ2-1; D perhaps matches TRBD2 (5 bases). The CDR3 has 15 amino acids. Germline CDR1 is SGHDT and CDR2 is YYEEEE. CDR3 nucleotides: TGTGCCAGCAGCTTGGGAGCGGAGACCTACAATGAGCGGTTCTTC. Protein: CASSLGAETYNERFF. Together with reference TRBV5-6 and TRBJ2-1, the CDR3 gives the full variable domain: DAGVTQSPTHLIKTRGQQVTLRCSPKSGHDTVSWYQQALGQGPQFIFQYYEEEERQRGNFPDRFSGHQFPNYSSELNVNALLLGDSALYLCASSLGAETYNERFFGPGTRLTVL.

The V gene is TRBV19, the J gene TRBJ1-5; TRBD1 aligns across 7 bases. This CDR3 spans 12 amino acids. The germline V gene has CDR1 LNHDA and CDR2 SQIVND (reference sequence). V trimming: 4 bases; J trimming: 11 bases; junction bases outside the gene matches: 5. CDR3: CASSRQGQTQHF. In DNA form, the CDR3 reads TGTGCCAGTAGTAGACAGGGACAAACCCAGCATTTT.

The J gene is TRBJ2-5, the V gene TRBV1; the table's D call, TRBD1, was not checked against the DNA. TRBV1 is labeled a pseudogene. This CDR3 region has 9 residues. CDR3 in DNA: TGCACCAGCAGCGACAGACAGTACTTC. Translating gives CTSSDRQYF.

Here the CDR3 reads CASRGQPNTEAFF. CDR3 nucleotides: TGTGCCAGCCGGGGACAGCCGAACACTGAAGCTTTCTTT. The chain couples TRBV7-3 to TRBJ1-1, with 7 bases fitting TRBD1. The V gene's germline CDR1 is SGHTA and CDR2 FQGTGA. Trimming at V came to 8 bases and at J to 1 base, leaving 4 bases not matched to a gene. The CDR3 is 13 amino acids.

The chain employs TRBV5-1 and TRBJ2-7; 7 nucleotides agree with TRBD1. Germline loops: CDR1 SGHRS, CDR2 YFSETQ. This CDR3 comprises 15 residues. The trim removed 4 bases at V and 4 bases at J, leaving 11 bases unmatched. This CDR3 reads CASSLNSGTAYEQYF. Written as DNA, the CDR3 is TGCGCCAGCAGCCTAAACTCCGGGACAGCATACGAGCAGTACTTC.

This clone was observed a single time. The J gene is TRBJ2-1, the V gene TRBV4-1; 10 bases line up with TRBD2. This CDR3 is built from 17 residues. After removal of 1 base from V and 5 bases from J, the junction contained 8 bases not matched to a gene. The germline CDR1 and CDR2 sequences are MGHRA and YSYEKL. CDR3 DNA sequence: TGCGCCAGCAGCCAAGTCTCGGGGCTAGCGGGAGACAATGAGCAGTTCTTC. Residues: CASSQVSGLAGDNEQFF.

CDR3 protein: CASSLGQYTEAFF. The CDR3 bases are TGTGCCAGCAGCCTAGGACAGTACACTGAAGCTTTCTTT. The chain has TRBV7-2 and TRBJ1-1; D may be TRBD1 (6 bases). There are 13 residues in the CDR3. Germline CDR1 is SGHTA and CDR2 is FQGNSA. Trimming shortened V by 5 bases and J by 3 bases, and 10 bases separated the two germline ends.

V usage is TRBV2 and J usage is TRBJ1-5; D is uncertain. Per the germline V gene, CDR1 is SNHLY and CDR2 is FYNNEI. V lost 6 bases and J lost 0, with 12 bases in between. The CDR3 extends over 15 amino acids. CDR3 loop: CASRAVVSSNQPQHF. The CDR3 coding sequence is TGTGCCAGCAGGGCCGTTGTGTCTAGCAATCAGCCCCAGCATTTT.

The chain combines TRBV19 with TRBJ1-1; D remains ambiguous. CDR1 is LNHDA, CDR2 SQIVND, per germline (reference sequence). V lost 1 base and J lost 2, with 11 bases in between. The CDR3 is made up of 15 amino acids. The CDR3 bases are TGTGCCAGTAGTATAGGGTCTGGTACTAACACTGAAGCTTTCTTT. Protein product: CASSIGSGTNTEAFF. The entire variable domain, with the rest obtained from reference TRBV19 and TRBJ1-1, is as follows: DGGITQSPKYLFRKEGQNVTLSCEQNLNHDAMYWYRQDPGQGLRLIYYSQIVNDFQKGDIAEGYSVSREKKESFPLTVTSAQKNPTAFYLCASSIGSGTNTEAFFGQGTRLTVV.

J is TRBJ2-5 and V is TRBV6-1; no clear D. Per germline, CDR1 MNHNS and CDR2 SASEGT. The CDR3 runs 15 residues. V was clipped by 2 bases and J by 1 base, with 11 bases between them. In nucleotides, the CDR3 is TGTGCCAGCAGTGAATGGTCGGGTGCCCAAGAGACCCAGTACTTC. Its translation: CASSEWSGAQETQYF.

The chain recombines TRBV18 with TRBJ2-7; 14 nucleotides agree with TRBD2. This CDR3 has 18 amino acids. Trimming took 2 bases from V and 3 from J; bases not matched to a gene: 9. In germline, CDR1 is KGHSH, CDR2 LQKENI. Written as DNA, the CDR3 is TGTGCCAGCTCACCAGGACTAGCGGGGGGAACAAAATACTACGAGCAGTACGTC. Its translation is CASSPGLAGGTKYYEQYV.

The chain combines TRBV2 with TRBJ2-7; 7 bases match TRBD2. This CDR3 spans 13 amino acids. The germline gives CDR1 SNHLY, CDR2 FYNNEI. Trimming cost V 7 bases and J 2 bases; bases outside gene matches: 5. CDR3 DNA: TGTGCCAGCAAGCGGGACTCAACCTACGAGCAGTACTTC. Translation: CASKRDSTYEQYF.

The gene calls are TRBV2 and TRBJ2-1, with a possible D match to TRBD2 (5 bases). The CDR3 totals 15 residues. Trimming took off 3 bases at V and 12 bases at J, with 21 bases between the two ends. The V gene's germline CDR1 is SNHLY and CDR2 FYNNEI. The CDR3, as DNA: TGTGCCAGCAGTGATGGGCCTGCGGGTAGGGAGCGGCAGTTCTTC. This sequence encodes CASSDGPAGRERQFF.

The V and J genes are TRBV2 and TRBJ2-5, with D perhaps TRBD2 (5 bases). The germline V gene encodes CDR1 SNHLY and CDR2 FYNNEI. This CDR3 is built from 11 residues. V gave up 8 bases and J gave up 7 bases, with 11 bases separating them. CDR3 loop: CASFRDATQYF. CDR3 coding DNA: TGTGCCAGCTTCCGGGATGCGACCCAGTACTTC.

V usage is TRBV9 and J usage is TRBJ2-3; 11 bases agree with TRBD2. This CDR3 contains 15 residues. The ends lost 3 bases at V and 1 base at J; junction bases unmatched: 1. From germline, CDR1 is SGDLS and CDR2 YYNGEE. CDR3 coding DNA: TGTGCCAGCAGCGAACTAGCGGGGGGCACAGATACGCAGTATTTT. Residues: CASSELAGGTDTQYF.